This TCR beta chain stems from a study of blood T cell repertoires in COVID-19. Study at large: The United States, Italy and Spain supplied acute and convalescent COVID-19 samples. The cDNA or gDNA used as material had been derived from T cells, B-cell-depleted T cells, or PBMCs.

In the original workflow: Amplification from reference gene primers served as the basis for estimated nucleated cell counts. The table came from immunoSEQ multiplex PCR; TCRdb's copy has only in-frame clones and leaves some out. V and J calls plus clone size are reproduced from that table; the DNA served to infer D and trimming. The table has about 60,000 clones, around four fifths seen once. Trimming took 3 bases from V and 4 from J, leaving 9 bases between them. The CDR3 is 13 amino acids. Looked up from germline, CDR1 is ENHRY and CDR2 is SYGVKD. The rearrangement links TRBV10-3 to TRBJ1-1; a possible D gene is TRBD1 (6 bases). Material: peripheral blood. The TCR comes from a man aged 60 to 69 with acute or convalescent COVID-19. CDR3 sequence reads: CAISDQGITEAFF. In DNA form, the CDR3 reads TGTGCCATCAGTGACCAGGGGATCACTGAAGCTTTCTTT.